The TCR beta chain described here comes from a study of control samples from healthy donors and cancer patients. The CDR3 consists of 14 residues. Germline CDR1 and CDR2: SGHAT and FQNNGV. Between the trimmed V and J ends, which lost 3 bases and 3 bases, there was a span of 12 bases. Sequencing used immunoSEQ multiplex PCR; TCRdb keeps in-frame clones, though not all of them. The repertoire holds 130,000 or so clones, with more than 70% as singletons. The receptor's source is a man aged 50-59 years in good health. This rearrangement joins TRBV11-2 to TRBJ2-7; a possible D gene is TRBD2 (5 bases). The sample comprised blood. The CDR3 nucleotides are TGTGCCAGCAGCTTGACGGGATTCAGCTACGAGCAGTACTTC. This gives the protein CASSLTGFSYEQYF.